The clone carrying this T cell receptor (beta chain) was recorded only once. The source of the sample is a study of control samples from healthy donors and cancer patients. CDR3 size: 17 residues. Germline loops: CDR1 LGHNA, CDR2 YSLEER. V shed 0 bases and J shed 0 bases, with 13 bases lying between them. This table comes from immunoSEQ multiplex PCR, and its TCRdb copy is limited to in-frame clones, with some not included. The table shows fewer than 500,000 clones, with about nine tenths occurring only once. The clonotype originates from a man between 35 and 55 years old with head and neck cancer. The specimen was PBMCs. This chain links TRBV4-3 with TRBJ2-3, with unresolved D. CDR3 protein: CASSQDLPTSSTDTQYF. CDR3 sequence (DNA): TGCGCCAGCAGCCAAGACCTGCCGACTTCTAGCACAGATACGCAGTATTTT.